The next 6 T cell receptor beta chains were all read from a single sample in a study of OX40 agonist ivuxolimab in advanced cancers. Clones were sequenced by immunoSEQ multiplex PCR, and TCRdb holds only the in-frame ones, with some missing. This sample has approximately 82,000 clones; about nine tenths occur once, and the top ten carry approximately 0.5%. The specimen was CD4+ or CD8+ T cells sorted from blood, collected in a trial of the OX40 agonist ivuxolimab. The receptors stem from an adult with an advanced solid tumor such as melanoma, head and neck, liver or kidney cancer.

This clone was observed once. The chain employs TRBV4-1 and TRBJ2-7; tentatively, D is TRBD2 (6 bases). CDR1 MGHRA and CDR2 YSYEKL come from the germline V gene. V lost 4 bases and J lost 0, with 16 bases in between. The CDR3 spans 16 residues. The CDR3 reads CASSRGLMDPSYEQYF. The CDR3 coding sequence is TGCGCCAGCAGCCGGGGACTGATGGACCCCTCCTACGAGCAGTACTTC.

The gene calls are TRBV7-2 and TRBJ1-2; no reliable D call. CDR1 SGHTA and CDR2 FQGNSA come from the germline V gene. The CDR3 contains 14 residues. Between the trimmed V and J ends, which lost 2 bases and 5 bases, there was a span of 12 bases. CDR3 sequence: CASSLYTGPYGYTF. The CDR3 DNA reads as TGTGCCAGCAGCTTATACACGGGCCCATATGGCTACACCTTC.

The chain links TRBV7-2 to TRBJ2-7; D tentatively reads TRBD1 or TRBD2 (5 bases each). V shed 4 bases and J shed 0 bases, with 13 bases lying between them. The CDR3 runs to 15 residues. Germline V gene lookup returns CDR1 SGHTA and CDR2 FQGNSA. The CDR3: CASSSAGGASYEQYF. The DNA for the CDR3 is TGTGCCAGCAGCTCCGCGGGTGGGGCCTCCTACGAGCAGTACTTC.

The V and J genes are TRBV7-2 and TRBJ1-4; D may be TRBD1 (5 bases). Germline values: CDR1 SGHTA, CDR2 FQGNSA. The CDR3 has 13 amino acids. Trimming stripped 5 bases from V and 8 bases from J, with 12 bases between. This chain's CDR3 is CASSARQIEKLFF. The DNA for the CDR3 is TGTGCCAGCAGCGCGCGACAGATAGAAAAACTGTTTTTT.

Only one count was recorded for this clone. The rearrangement links TRBV10-1 to TRBJ1-1; tentatively, D is TRBD1 (6 bases). The CDR3 has 15 residues. V shed 0 bases and J shed 1 base, with 9 bases lying between them. CDR1 and CDR2 from the germline V gene are WNHNN and SYGVQD (reference sequence). CDR3 sequence reads: CASSESGRGNTEAFF. The DNA of the CDR3 is TGCGCCAGCAGTGAGTCCGGCAGGGGGAACACTGAAGCTTTCTTT.

The rearrangement joins TRBV30 to TRBJ1-6, with 9 positions matching TRBD1. With V trimmed by 1 base and J by 10 bases, 8 bases remained unmatched. The CDR3 loop spans 15 amino acids. The V gene's germline CDR1 is GTSNPN and CDR2 SVGIG (reference sequence). CDR3 in amino acids: CAWSGGTGLESPLHF. The CDR3 bases are TGTGCCTGGAGTGGGGGGACAGGGTTGGAATCACCCCTCCACTTT.